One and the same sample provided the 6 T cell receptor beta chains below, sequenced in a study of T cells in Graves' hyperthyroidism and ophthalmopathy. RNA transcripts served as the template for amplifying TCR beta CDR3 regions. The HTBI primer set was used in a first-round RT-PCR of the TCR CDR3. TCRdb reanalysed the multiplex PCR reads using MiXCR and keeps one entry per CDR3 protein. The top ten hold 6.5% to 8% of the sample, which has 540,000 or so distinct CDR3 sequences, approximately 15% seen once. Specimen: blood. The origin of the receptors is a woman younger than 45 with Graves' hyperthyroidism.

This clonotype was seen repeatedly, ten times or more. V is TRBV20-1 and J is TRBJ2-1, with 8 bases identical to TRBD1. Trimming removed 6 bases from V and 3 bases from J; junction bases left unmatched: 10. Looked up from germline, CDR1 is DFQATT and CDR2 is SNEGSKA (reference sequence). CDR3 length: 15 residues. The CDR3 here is CSATQGAEIYNEQFF. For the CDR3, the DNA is TGCAGTGCGACCCAGGGGGCGGAGATCTACAATGAGCAGTTCTTC.

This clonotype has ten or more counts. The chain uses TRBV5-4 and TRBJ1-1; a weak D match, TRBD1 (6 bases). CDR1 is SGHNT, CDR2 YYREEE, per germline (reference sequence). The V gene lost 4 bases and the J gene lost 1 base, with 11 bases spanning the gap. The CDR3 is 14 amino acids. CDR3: CASSGGRGNTEAFF. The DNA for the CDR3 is TGTGCCAGCAGCGGGGGGCGGGGGAACACTGAAGCTTTCTTT.

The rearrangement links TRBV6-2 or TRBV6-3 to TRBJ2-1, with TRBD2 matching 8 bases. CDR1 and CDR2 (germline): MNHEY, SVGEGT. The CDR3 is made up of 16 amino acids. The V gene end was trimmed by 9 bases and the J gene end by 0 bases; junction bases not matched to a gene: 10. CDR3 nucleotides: TGTGCCAGTACCTCGACTAGCGCCCACTCCTACAATGAGCAGTTCTTC. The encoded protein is CASTSTSAHSYNEQFF.

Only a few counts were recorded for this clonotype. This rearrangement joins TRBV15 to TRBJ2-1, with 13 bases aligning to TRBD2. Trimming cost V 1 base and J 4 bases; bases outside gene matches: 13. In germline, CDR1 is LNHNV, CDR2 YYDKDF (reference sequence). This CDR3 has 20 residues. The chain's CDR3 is CATSRGGGTSGRASYNEQFF. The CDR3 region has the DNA TGTGCCACCAGCAGAGGGGGGGGTACTAGCGGGAGGGCTTCGTACAATGAGCAGTTCTTC.

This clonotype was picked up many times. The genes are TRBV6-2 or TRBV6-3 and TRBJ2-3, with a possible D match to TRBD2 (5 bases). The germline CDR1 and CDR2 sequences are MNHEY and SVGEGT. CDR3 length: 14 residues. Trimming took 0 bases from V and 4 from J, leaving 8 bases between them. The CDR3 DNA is TGTGCCAGCAGTTACTCTAGCGTGGCAGATACGCAGTATTTT. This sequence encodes CASSYSSVADTQYF.

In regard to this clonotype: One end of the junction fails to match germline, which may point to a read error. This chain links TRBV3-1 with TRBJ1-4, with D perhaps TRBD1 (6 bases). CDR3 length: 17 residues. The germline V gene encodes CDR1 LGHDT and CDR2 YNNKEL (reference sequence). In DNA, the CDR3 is TGCGCCAGCAGCCCCCCCAAAACAGGGTGGAAGGGGGAAAAACTGTTTTTT. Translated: CASSPPKTGWKGEKLFF.